This T cell receptor beta chain was obtained from a study of regulatory T cells in long-lasting Graves disease. Study summary: Positive TSH receptor antibodies alongside over 5 years of antithyroid drugs were what marked Graves' disease as persistent.

CDR1 and CDR2 (germline): MDHEN, SYDVKM. This CDR3 has 15 amino acids. The junction had 3 bases not matched to a gene; V was cut back by 5 bases and J by 2 bases. Study results and caveats: Repertoires from persistent disease leaned toward TRBV28, TRBJ1-2 and TRBJ2-5. Analysis covered peripheral blood alone, not thyroid tissue.

The time point: persistent/refractory GD, antithyroid drugs over 5 years with positive TRAb. Preparation of the TCR library used RNA extracted from PBMCs. This clonotype was observed a few times. Its specificity is unknown. Arm-PCR of CDR3 regions and iRepertoire HTBI primers were used to build TCR beta libraries. TCRdb fed the multiplex PCR reads into MiXCR, producing one record per CDR3 protein. There are some 370,000 distinct CDR3 sequences in the sample; roughly 20% occur only once, and less than 25% lies in the top ten. Sequences were derived from peripheral blood mononuclear cells (PBMCs), sampled when the disease was refractory, from a patient treated with antithyroid drugs. The TCR comes from a female donor with Graves disease. This chain connects TRBV28 to TRBJ2-6, with TRBD2 identical over 7 bases. In DNA form, the CDR3 reads TGTGCCAGCAGTAGGGGAGGGCCTGGGGCCAACGTCCTGACTTTC. Its translation is CASSRGGPGANVLTF.